The next 23 T cell receptor beta chains were all read from a single sample in a study of spatial heterogeneity in lung cancer. TCRdb re-called the 5' RACE reads through MiXCR, storing one row per CDR3 protein. This table has some 87,000 distinct CDR3 sequences, over 8.5% appearing once. As to time point: sample taken at primary tumor resection. Without sorting, whole RNA was sequenced from tumor, nontumor lung or frozen PBMC. The sample was PBMCs, taken at surgery. Receptors were obtained from a male donor with early-stage non-small cell lung cancer.

This clonotype was seen at least ten times. This chain joins TRBV28 and TRBJ2-1; TRBD2 agrees at 8 bases. The V gene's germline CDR1 is MDHEN and CDR2 SYDVKM. The CDR3 contains 16 residues. The V and J ends lost 6 bases and 8 bases, in that order; junction bases with no gene match: 15. The CDR3 protein is CASSRTSGEGGDEQFF. The CDR3 DNA reads TGTGCCAGCAGCCGTACTAGCGGAGAAGGGGGGGATGAGCAGTTCTTC.

CDR3 DNA: TGCAGCGTTGACGGCCGCCTAGCGGGAGGAAGCACAGATACGCAGTATTTT. Its translation is CSVDGRLAGGSTDTQYF. This chain connects TRBV29-1 to TRBJ2-3; TRBD2 matches at 11 bases. The CDR3 is made up of 17 amino acids. After removal of 3 bases from V and 0 bases from J, the junction contained 8 bases not matched to a gene. Germline loops: CDR1 SQVTM, CDR2 ANQGSEA.

In its sample, this clonotype was seen many times. The V and J genes are TRBV6-1 and TRBJ2-1; D gene ambiguous. Germline V lookup: CDR1 MNHNS, CDR2 SASEGT. The length of the CDR3 is 15 residues. Trimming pared 6 bases from V and 0 bases from J, leaving 12 bases between. The CDR3 protein is CASRTVRNSYNEQFF. DNA for the CDR3: TGTGCCAGCAGGACCGTCCGAAACTCCTACAATGAGCAGTTCTTC.

Many counts were recorded for this clonotype. The chain is built from TRBV2 and TRBJ2-3, with a possible D match to TRBD2 (5 bases). The CDR3 has 13 amino acids. V was shortened by 8 bases and J by 2 bases, with 11 bases between the two germline ends. Germline V gene data show CDR1 as SNHLY and CDR2 as FYNNEI. CDR3: CASLEDFTDTQYF. Written as DNA, the CDR3 is TGTGCCAGCCTCGAGGACTTCACAGATACGCAGTATTTT.

This clonotype has a handful of counts. The J gene is TRBJ2-5, the V gene TRBV2; perhaps TRBD1 as D (5 bases). The V and J ends lost 7 bases and 4 bases respectively, with 19 bases between them. Germline CDR1 reads SNHLY; CDR2 reads FYNNEI. CDR3 length: 15 amino acids. The CDR3 is CASIPGGRVGETQYF. The CDR3 nucleotides read TGTGCCAGCATCCCGGGCGGCAGGGTCGGAGAGACCCAGTACTTC.

This clonotype was detected only a few times. V gene TRBV12-3 or TRBV12-4 combines with J gene TRBJ2-7, with D possibly TRBD2 on 5 matching bases. This CDR3 contains 11 residues. Trimming cost V 5 bases and J 4 bases, with 6 bases left between them. CDR3 sequence: CASSRLYEQYF. CDR3 bases: TGTGCCAGCAGTCGACTATACGAGCAGTACTTC.

The chain is built from TRBV25-1 and TRBJ2-7; 9 nucleotides align to TRBD1. J lost 5 bases, V lost 3 bases, and 8 bases had no gene match. Germline loops: CDR1 MGHDK, CDR2 SYGVNS. This CDR3 contains 15 residues. DNA for the CDR3: TGTGCCAGCAGTGAGCTCGGAGGGACAGGGAACGAGCAGTACTTC. It yields the protein CASSELGGTGNEQYF.

The V call is TRBV2, the J call TRBJ2-2; D is unclear. This CDR3 is built from 13 residues. Germline V gene sequence: CDR1 SNHLY, CDR2 FYNNEI. With 6 bases removed from V and 7 bases from J, the gap between germline ends came to 12 bases. DNA for the CDR3: TGTGCCAGCAGGAGTCAGGCGGTCGGGGAGCTGTTTTTT. Translating it yields CASRSQAVGELFF. Combining the CDR3 with reference TRBV2 and TRBJ2-2 gives the whole variable domain EPEVTQTPSHQVTQMGQEVILRCVPISNHLYFYWYRQILGQKVEFLVSFYNNEISEKSEIFDDQFSVERPDGSNFTLKIRSTKLEDSAMYFCASRSQAVGELFFGEGSRLTVL.

The table lists this clonotype with many counts. The chain has TRBV7-9 and TRBJ1-4, with 8 nucleotides matching TRBD1. V lost 3 bases, J lost 8 bases, and 5 bases stayed unmatched. Germline loops: CDR1 SEHNR, CDR2 FQNEAQ (reference sequence). CDR3 length: 14 residues. CDR3 in amino acids: CASSFGTGREKLFF. For the CDR3, the DNA is TGTGCCAGCAGCTTTGGGACAGGAAGAGAAAAACTGTTTTTT.

Ten or more counts support this clonotype. CDR3 in DNA: TGTGCCAGCAGCCATTCGGGCCGACAGGGTGGGCACATTCAGTACTTC. Encoded protein: CASSHSGRQGGHIQYF. The chain employs TRBV4-2 and TRBJ2-4; TRBD1 matches 7 bases. With V trimmed by 3 bases and J by 8 bases, 13 bases remained unmatched. This CDR3 has 16 residues. Germline V gene data show CDR1 as LGHNA and CDR2 as YNFKEQ.

In its sample, this clonotype was seen many times. The chain links TRBV18 to TRBJ1-4; D unclear. The V end lost 4 bases, the J end lost 0 bases, and 9 bases lay between the germline ends. The germline V gene encodes CDR1 KGHSH and CDR2 LQKENI. The CDR3 is 15 amino acids. DNA for the CDR3: TGTGCCAGCTCACGTGGCAGCGCAACTAATGAAAAACTGTTTTTT. Its protein is CASSRGSATNEKLFF.

This chain uses TRBV9 with TRBJ1-1; D is unresolved. Germline CDR1 and CDR2: SGDLS and YYNGEE. The V end lost 0 bases, the J end lost 1 base, and 13 bases lay between the germline ends. The CDR3 loop spans 16 amino acids. The CDR3 reads CASSVDPGRRNTEAFF. The DNA for the CDR3 is TGTGCCAGCAGCGTAGATCCGGGCAGGAGGAACACTGAAGCTTTCTTT.

In its sample, this clonotype was seen a few times. The gene calls are TRBV7-2 and TRBJ2-1; possible D gene TRBD2, 6 bases. Trimming took off 5 bases at V and 10 bases at J, with 18 bases between the two ends. In germline, CDR1 is SGHTA, CDR2 FQGNSA. There are 14 residues in the CDR3. CDR3 loop: CASSPAIAVREQFF. CDR3 coding DNA: TGTGCCAGCAGCCCGGCTATAGCGGTTAGGGAGCAGTTCTTC.

Ten or more counts support this clonotype. The rearrangement joins TRBV19 to TRBJ2-2; no reliable D call. CDR1 and CDR2 from the germline V gene are LNHDA and SQIVND (reference sequence). The CDR3 extends over 15 amino acids. V was trimmed by 2 bases and J by 5 bases, leaving 12 bases between them. CDR3 in amino acids: CASSIQALGTGELFF. As DNA, the CDR3 is TGTGCCAGTAGTATACAGGCGTTGGGGACCGGGGAGCTGTTTTTT.

This clonotype appeared a few times. The genes are TRBV2 and TRBJ2-5, with 7 bases that match TRBD1. The junction had 12 bases not matched to a gene; V was cut back by 10 bases and J by 4 bases. The CDR3 length is 14 residues. Germline V gene data show CDR1 as SNHLY and CDR2 as FYNNEI. CDR3 sequence reads: CATGETGFRETQYF. The CDR3 region has the DNA TGTGCCACCGGAGAGACAGGGTTCCGAGAGACCCAGTACTTC. Filled out from reference TRBV2 and TRBJ2-5, the complete variable domain reads EPEVTQTPSHQVTQMGQEVILRCVPISNHLYFYWYRQILGQKVEFLVSFYNNEISEKSEIFDDQFSVERPDGSNFTLKIRSTKLEDSAMYFCATGETGFRETQYFGPGTRLLVL.

V gene TRBV10-3 combines with J gene TRBJ2-1; 8 bases line up with TRBD2. Trimming at V came to 8 bases and at J to 9 bases, leaving 6 bases not matched to a gene. This CDR3 is built from 12 residues. In germline, CDR1 is ENHRY, CDR2 SYGVKD. The CDR3 protein is CAIGGTRGEQFF. The DNA of the CDR3 is TGTGCCATCGGCGGGACTAGGGGTGAGCAGTTCTTC.

Many counts were recorded for this clonotype. This chain uses TRBV12-3 or TRBV12-4 with TRBJ1-1; D is undetermined. V was clipped by 5 bases and J by 7 bases, with 14 bases between them. The CDR3 runs to 13 residues. Here the CDR3 reads CASSLLPPIEAFF. Here the CDR3 DNA reads TGTGCCAGCAGTCTCCTACCCCCGATTGAAGCTTTCTTT.

This clonotype has a handful of counts. The chain uses TRBV12-3 or TRBV12-4 and TRBJ2-7, with no clear D. The CDR3 is 13 residues long. The V end lost 3 bases, the J end lost 4 bases, and 10 bases lay between the germline ends. The CDR3 DNA sequence: TGTGCCAGCAGTTTTGAGTACCCTTACGAGCAGTACTTC. Amino acids: CASSFEYPYEQYF.

This clonotype was counted between two and nine times. This chain uses TRBV7-2 with TRBJ2-1, with D uncertain. V was shortened by 5 bases and J by 12 bases, with 17 bases between the two germline ends. The CDR3 contains 13 residues. Germline V gene sequence: CDR1 SGHTA, CDR2 FQGNSA. The CDR3: CASSPPPSPLQFF. The DNA of the CDR3 is TGTGCCAGCAGCCCTCCCCCTTCTCCTCTGCAGTTCTTC.

This clonotype was seen a handful of times. The rearrangement links TRBV7-9 to TRBJ1-1, with D perhaps matching TRBD1 (5 bases). Germline V CDR1 and CDR2: SEHNR, FQNEAQ (reference sequence). This CDR3 is 14 amino acids long. Trimming pared 2 bases from V and 3 bases from J, leaving 10 bases between. The chain's CDR3 is CASSLPWGDTEAFF. As DNA, the CDR3 is TGTGCCAGCAGCTTACCCTGGGGGGACACTGAAGCTTTCTTT.

V gene TRBV10-3 combines with J gene TRBJ1-2, with 8 bases lining up with TRBD1. The germline V gene has CDR1 ENHRY and CDR2 SYGVKD. Germline trimming cut 11 bases from V and 4 bases from J; bases unmatched to any gene: 6. CDR3 size: 12 residues. This CDR3 is CASRTGTYGYTF. The CDR3 DNA is TGTGCCTCAAGGACAGGGACCTATGGCTACACCTTC.

This clonotype was seen ten or more times. The chain employs TRBV3-1 and TRBJ1-1; 7 bases align to TRBD1. There are 14 residues in the CDR3. The ends lost 7 bases at V and 4 bases at J; junction bases unmatched: 9. CDR1 and CDR2 from the germline V gene are LGHDT and YNNKEL (reference sequence). CDR3 sequence reads: CASTDREGSTEAFF. The DNA for the CDR3 is TGTGCCAGCACCGACAGGGAAGGAAGCACTGAAGCTTTCTTT.

CDR3 DNA sequence: TGCGCCACCGTTCCGGACAGATTTTTTGGTAATGAGCAGTTCTTC. This codes for CATVPDRFFGNEQFF. V gene TRBV5-1 combines with J gene TRBJ2-1, with TRBD1 as a possible D gene (6 bases). Trimming stripped 9 bases from V and 7 bases from J, with 23 bases between. CDR3 length: 15 residues. Germline V gene data show CDR1 as SGHRS and CDR2 as YFSETQ.